This T cell receptor beta chain derives from a study of T cell responses to AZD1222 COVID-19 vaccine. CDR3 length equals 12 residues. In germline, CDR1 is SGHKS, CDR2 YYEKEE (reference sequence). The V segment lost 0 bases and the J segment 12 bases; nucleotides outside the gene matches: 4. Using immunoSEQ multiplex PCR, the repertoire was profiled, and TCRdb retains in-frame clones only, with some absent. The sample lists about 150,000 clones, around nine tenths occurring once. This clone was seen only once. Antigen unknown. Findings of the study overall: Spike-specific TCR depth and breadth grew after two AZD1222 doses.

The V call is TRBV5-5, the J call TRBJ2-3, with TRBD2 matching over 7 bases. This TCR derives from an adult who received the AZD1222 COVID-19 vaccine. This specimen was peripheral blood, taken 28 days after the second AZD1222 dose. CDR3 loop: CASSLGTRSQYF. As DNA, the CDR3 is TGTGCCAGCAGCTTGGGGACTAGATCTCAGTATTTT.